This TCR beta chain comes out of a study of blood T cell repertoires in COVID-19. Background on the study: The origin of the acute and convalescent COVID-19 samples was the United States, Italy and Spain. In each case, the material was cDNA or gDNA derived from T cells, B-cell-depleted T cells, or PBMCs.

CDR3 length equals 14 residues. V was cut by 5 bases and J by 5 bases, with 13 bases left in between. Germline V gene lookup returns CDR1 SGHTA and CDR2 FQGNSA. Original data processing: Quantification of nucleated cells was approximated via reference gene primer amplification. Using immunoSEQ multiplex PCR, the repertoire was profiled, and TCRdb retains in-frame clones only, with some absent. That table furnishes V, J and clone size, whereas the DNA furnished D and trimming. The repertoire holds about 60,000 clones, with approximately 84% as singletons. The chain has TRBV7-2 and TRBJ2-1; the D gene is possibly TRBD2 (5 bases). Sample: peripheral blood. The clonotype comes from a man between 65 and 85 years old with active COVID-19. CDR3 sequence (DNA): TGTGCCAGCAGCCCGACTACCAACCACAATGAGCAGTTCTTC. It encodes CASSPTTNHNEQFF.